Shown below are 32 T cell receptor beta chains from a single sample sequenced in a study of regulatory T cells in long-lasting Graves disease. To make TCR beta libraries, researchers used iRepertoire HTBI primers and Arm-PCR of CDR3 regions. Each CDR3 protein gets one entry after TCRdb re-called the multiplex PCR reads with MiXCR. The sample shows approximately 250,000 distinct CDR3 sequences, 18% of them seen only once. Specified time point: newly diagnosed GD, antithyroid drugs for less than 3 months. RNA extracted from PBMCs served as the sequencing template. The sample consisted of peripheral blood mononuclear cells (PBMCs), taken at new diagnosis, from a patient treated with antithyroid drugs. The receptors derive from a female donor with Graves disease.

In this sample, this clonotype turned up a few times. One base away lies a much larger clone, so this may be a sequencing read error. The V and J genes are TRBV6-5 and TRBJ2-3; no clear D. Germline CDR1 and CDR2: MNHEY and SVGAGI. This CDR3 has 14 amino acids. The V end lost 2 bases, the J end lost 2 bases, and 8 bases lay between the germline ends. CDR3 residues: CASSYPRDTDTQYF. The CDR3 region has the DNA TGTGCCAGCAGTTACCCTAGGGACACAGATACGCAGTATTTT.

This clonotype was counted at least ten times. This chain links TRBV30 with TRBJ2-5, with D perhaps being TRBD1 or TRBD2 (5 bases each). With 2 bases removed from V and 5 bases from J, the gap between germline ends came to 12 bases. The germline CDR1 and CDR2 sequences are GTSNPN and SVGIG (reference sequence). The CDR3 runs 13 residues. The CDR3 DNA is TGTGCCTGGAGTTGGGGGTTCAGGGAGACCCAGTACTTC. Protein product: CAWSWGFRETQYF.

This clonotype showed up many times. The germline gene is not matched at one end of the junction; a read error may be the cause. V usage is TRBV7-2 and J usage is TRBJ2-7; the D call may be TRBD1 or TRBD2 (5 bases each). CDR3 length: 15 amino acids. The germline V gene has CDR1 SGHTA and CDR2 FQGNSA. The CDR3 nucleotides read TGTGCCAGCAGCCTCTACGAGGGGTGGGCCTACAAGCAGTACTTC. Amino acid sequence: CASSLYEGWAYKQYF.

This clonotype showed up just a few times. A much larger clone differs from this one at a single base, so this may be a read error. CDR3 loop: CASSQGGHYTGELFF. Here the CDR3 DNA reads TGTGCCAGCAGCCAAGGGGGGCATTACACCGGGGAGCTGTTTTTT. The chain has TRBV3-1 and TRBJ2-2; possibly TRBD1 for D (6 bases). Germline V lookup: CDR1 LGHDT, CDR2 YNNKEL (reference sequence). The length of the CDR3 is 15 residues. Trimming removed 1 base from V and 3 bases from J, with 9 bases in between.

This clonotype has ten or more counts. The CDR3 DNA is TGTGCCAGCAGCTTAGACTCGAGCTCCTACAATGAGCAGTTCTTC. Translating it yields CASSLDSSSYNEQFF. The chain recombines TRBV7-2 with TRBJ2-1; D remains ambiguous. The CDR3 runs 15 residues. Germline assignment: CDR1 SGHTA and CDR2 FQGNSA. V dropped 1 base and J dropped 0 bases, with 7 bases sitting between them.

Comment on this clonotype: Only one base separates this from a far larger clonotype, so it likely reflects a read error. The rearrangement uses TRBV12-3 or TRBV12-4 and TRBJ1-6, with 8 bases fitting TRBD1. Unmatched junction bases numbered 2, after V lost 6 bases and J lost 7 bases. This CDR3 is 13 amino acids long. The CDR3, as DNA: TGTGCCAGCAGCCGGGACAGGAATTCACCCCTCCACTTT. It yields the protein CASSRDRNSPLHF.

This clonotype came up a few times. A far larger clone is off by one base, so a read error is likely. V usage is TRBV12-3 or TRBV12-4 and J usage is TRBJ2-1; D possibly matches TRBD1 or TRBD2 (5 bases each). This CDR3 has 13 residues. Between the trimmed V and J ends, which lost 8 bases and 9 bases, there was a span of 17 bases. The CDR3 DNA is TGTGCCAGCGGTGAAGGGCCTGGGGGTGAGCAGTTCTTC. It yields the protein CASGEGPGGEQFF.

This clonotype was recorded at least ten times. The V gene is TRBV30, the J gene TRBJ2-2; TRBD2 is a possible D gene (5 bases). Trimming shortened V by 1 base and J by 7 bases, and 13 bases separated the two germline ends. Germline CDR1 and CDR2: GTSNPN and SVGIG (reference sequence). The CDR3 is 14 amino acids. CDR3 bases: TGTGCCTGGAGTGGTGGGAGTCTGGTCGGGGAGCTGTTTTTT. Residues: CAWSGGSLVGELFF. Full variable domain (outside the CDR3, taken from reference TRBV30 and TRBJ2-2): SQTIHQWPATLVQPVGSPLSLECTVEGTSNPNLYWYRQAAGRGLQLLFYSVGIGQISSEVPQNLSASRPQDRQFILSSKKLLLSDSGFYLCAWSGGSLVGELFFGEGSRLTVL.

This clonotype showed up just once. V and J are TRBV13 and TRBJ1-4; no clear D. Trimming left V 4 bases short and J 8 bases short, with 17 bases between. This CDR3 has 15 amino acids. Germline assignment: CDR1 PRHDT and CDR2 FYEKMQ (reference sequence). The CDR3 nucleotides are TGTGCCAGCAGCTCCTCGGCGGGTGATTGGGAAAAACTGTTTTTT. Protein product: CASSSSAGDWEKLFF. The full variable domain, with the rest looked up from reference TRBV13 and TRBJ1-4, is AAGVIQSPRHLIKEKRETATLKCYPIPRHDTVYWYQQGPGQDPQFLISFYEKMQSDKGSIPDRFSAQQFSDYHSELNMSSLELGDSALYFCASSSSAGDWEKLFFGSGTQLSVL.

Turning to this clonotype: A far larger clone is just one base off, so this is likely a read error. This chain's CDR3 is CASSDGTSASTDAQYF. DNA for the CDR3: TGTGCCAGCAGTGACGGGACTAGCGCAAGCACAGATGCGCAGTATTTT. The chain employs TRBV2 and TRBJ2-4; TRBD2 agrees at 10 bases. The DNA end lines up better with TRBJ2-3; the J call may be wrong. The CDR3 runs 16 residues. The germline CDR1 and CDR2 sequences are SNHLY and FYNNEI.

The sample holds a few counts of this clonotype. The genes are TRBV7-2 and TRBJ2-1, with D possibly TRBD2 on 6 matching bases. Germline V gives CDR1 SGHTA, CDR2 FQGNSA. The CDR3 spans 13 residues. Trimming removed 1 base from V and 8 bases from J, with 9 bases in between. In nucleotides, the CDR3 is TGTGCCAGCAGCTTAGACTCGGGGGATGAGCAGTTCTTC. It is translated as CASSLDSGDEQFF.

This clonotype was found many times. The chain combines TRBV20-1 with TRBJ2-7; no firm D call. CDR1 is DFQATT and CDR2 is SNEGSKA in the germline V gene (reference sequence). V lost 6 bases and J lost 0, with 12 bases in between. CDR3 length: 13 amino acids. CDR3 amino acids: CSASRRNSYEQYF. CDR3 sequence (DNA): TGCAGTGCGAGTAGGCGGAACTCCTACGAGCAGTACTTC.

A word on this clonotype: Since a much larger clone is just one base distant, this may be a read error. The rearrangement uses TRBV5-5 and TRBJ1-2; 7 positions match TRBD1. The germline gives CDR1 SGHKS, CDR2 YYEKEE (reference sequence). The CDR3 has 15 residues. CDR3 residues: CASSLNGQAFYGCTF. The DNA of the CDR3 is TGTGCCAGCAGCTTAAACGGACAGGCGTTCTATGGCTGCACCTTC.

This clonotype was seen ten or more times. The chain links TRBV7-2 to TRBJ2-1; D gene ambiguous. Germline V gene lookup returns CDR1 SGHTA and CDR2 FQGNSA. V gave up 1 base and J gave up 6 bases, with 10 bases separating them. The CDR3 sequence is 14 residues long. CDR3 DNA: TGTGCCAGCAGCTTAGGTTCAGCGCTCAATGAGCAGTTCTTC. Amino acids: CASSLGSALNEQFF.

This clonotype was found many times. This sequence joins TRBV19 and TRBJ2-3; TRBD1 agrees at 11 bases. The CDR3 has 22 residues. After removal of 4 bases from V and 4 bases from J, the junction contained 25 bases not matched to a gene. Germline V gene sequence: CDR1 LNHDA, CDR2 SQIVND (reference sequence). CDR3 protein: CASSTGTGGRGSRRGPADTQYF. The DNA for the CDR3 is TGTGCCAGTAGTACCGGGACAGGGGGAAGGGGATCAAGGCGGGGCCCCGCAGATACGCAGTATTTT.

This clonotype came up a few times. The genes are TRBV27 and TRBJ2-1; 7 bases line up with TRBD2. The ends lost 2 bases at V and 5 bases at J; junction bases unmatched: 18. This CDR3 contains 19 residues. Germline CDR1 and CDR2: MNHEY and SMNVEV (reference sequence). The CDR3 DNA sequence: TGTGCCAGCAGTTTAGACCCCCGAGGTCGGCGGGAGTACCACAATGAGCAGTTCTTC. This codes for CASSLDPRGRREYHNEQFF.

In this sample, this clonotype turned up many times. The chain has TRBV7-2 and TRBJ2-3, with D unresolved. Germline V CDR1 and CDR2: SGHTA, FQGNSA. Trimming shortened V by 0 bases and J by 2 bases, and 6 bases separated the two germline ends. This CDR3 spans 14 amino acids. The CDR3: CASSLAPTTDTQYF. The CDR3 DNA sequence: TGTGCCAGCAGCTTAGCGCCCACCACAGATACGCAGTATTTT.

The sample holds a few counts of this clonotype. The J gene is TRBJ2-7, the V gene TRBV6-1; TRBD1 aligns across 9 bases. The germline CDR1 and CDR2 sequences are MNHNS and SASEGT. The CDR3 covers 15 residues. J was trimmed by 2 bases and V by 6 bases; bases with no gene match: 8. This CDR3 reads CASSEGQGPTYEQYF. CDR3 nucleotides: TGTGCCAGCAGCGAGGGACAGGGTCCAACCTACGAGCAGTACTTC.

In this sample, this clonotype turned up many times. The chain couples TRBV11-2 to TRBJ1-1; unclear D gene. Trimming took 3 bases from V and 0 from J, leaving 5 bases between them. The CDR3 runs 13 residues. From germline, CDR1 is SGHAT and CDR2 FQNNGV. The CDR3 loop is CASSFEMNTEAFF. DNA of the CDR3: TGTGCCAGCAGCTTTGAGATGAACACTGAAGCTTTCTTT.

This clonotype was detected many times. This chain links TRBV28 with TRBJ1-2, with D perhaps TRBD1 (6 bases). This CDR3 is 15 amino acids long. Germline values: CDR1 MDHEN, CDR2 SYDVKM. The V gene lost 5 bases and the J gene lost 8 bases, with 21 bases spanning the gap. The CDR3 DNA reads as TGTGCCAGCAGTGCTCTTGACAGGCCCAGGGGCGGCTACACCTTC. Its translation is CASSALDRPRGGYTF.

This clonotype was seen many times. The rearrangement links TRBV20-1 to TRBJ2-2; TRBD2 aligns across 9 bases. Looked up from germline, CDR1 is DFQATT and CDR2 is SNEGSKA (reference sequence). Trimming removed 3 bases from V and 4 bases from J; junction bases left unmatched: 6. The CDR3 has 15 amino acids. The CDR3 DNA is TGCAGTGCTAGGGGACTAGCAGTGAGCACCGGGGAGCTGTTTTTT. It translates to CSARGLAVSTGELFF.

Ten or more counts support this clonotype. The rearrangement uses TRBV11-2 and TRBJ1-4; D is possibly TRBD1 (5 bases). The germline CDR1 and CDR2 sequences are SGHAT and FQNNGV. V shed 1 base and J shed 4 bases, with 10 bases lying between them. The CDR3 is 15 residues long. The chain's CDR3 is CASSLGGQGNEKLFF. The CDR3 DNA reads TGTGCCAGCAGCTTAGGAGGGCAGGGTAATGAAAAACTGTTTTTT.

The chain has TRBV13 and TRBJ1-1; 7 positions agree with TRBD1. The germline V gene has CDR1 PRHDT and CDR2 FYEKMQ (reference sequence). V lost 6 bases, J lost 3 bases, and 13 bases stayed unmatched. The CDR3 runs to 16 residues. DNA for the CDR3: TGTGCCAGCAGGGGGAGGGGGCGCAAGGATTACACTGAAGCTTTCTTT. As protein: CASRGRGRKDYTEAFF.

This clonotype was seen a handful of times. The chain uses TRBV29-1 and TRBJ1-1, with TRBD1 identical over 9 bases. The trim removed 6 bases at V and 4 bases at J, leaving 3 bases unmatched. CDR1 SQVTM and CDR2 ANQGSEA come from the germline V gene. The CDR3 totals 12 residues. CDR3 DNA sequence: TGCAGCGTGGGACAGGGTTCCACTGAAGCTTTCTTT. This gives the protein CSVGQGSTEAFF.

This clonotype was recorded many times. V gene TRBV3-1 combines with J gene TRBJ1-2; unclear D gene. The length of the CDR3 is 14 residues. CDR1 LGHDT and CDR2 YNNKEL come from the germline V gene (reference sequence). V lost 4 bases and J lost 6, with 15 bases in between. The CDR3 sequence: CASSRYQGDDGYTF. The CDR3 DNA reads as TGTGCCAGCAGCCGTTACCAAGGAGATGATGGCTACACCTTC.

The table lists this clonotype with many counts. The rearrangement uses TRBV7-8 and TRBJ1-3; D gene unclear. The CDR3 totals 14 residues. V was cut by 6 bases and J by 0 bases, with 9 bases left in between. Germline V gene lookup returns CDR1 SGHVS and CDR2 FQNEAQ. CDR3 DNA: TGTGCCAGCAGGGATCCTTACTCTGGAAACACCATATATTTT. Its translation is CASRDPYSGNTIYF.

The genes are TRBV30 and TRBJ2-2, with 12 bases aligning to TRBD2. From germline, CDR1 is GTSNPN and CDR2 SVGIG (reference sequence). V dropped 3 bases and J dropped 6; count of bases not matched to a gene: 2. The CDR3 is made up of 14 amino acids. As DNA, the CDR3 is TGTGCCTGGAGGGGACTAGCGGGCCCCGGGGAGCTGTTTTTT. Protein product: CAWRGLAGPGELFF.

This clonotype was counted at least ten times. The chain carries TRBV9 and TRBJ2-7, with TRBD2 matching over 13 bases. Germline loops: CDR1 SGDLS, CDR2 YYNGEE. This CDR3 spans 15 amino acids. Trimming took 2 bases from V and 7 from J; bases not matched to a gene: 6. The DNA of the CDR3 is TGTGCCAGCAGCGTGACTAGCGGGAGGTTGGAGGAGCAGTACTTC. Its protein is CASSVTSGRLEEQYF.

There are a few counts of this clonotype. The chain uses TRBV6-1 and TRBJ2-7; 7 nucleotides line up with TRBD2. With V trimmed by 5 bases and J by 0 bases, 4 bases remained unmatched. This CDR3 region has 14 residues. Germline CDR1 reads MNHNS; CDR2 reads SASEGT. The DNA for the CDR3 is TGTGCCAGCAGTCGGGGGGAGGGCTCCTACGAGCAGTACTTC. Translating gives CASSRGEGSYEQYF.

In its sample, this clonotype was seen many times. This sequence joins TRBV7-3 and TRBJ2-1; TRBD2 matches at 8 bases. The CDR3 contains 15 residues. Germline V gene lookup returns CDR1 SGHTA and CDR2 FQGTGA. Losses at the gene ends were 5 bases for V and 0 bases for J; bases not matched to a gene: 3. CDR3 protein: CASSGSGSSYNEQFF. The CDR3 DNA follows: TGTGCCAGCAGCGGGAGCGGGAGCTCCTACAATGAGCAGTTCTTC.

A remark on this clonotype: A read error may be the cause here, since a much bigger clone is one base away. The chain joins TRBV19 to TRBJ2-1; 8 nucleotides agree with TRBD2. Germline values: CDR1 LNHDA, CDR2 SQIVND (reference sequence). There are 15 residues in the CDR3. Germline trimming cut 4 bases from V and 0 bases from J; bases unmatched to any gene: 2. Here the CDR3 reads CASSKSGSSYNEQFF. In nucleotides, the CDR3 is TGTGCCAGTAGTAAAAGCGGGAGCTCCTACAATGAGCAGTTCTTC.

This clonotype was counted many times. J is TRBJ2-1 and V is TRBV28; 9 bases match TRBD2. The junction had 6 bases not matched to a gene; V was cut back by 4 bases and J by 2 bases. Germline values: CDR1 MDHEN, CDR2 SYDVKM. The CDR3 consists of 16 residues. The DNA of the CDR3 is TGTGCCAGCAGTTCAGTAGCGGGAGTGACCTACAATGAGCAGTTCTTC. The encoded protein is CASSSVAGVTYNEQFF.